Listed here are 12 T cell receptor beta chains from one sample, sequenced in a study of control samples from healthy donors and cancer patients (TCRdb year 2020). Library generation was performed with the immunoSEQ multiplex PCR assay. In TCRdb, the immuneACCESS table is reduced to in-frame sequences with V and J assigned. These tables do not hold every clone; where another copy was compared, an unresolved V gene accounts for under half, and the others remain unexplained. The sample yields over 200,000 clones; approximately 80% were counted once. The ten largest clones represent 10% to 15% of the sample. The specimen sequenced was PBMCs. The source is a woman in her fifties or sixties with lung cancer.

The chain uses TRBV7-9 and TRBJ2-2; D unresolved. Germline V gene sequence: CDR1 SEHNR, CDR2 FQNEAQ (reference sequence). The CDR3 has 15 residues. V was trimmed by 4 bases and J by 1 base, leaving 10 bases between them. For the CDR3, the DNA is TGTGCCAGCAGCTACATATGGGAGAACACCGGGGAGCTGTTTTTT. Protein: CASSYIWENTGELFF.

The chain couples TRBV7-9 to TRBJ2-4; D perhaps matches TRBD2 (6 bases). CDR1 SEHNR and CDR2 FQNEAQ come from the germline V gene (reference sequence). The V gene lost 5 bases and the J gene lost 11 bases, with 16 bases spanning the gap. The CDR3 loop spans 13 amino acids. The CDR3 DNA reads TGTGCCAGCAGCCCGCTTGACCGGGGGTTTCAGTACTTC. Amino acids: CASSPLDRGFQYF.

This chain links TRBV6-5 with TRBJ1-1; TRBD1 matches 7 bases. The trim removed 6 bases at V and 4 bases at J, leaving 11 bases unmatched. This CDR3 region has 15 residues. CDR1 and CDR2 from the germline V gene are MNHEY and SVGAGI. The CDR3 DNA is TGTGCCAGCAGCGATCCGTACAGGGGTGGCACTGAAGCTTTCTTT. Translation gives CASSDPYRGGTEAFF.

This clone has only a few counts. The chain couples TRBV5-1 to TRBJ2-2; 12 bases are shared with TRBD2. Germline V CDR1 and CDR2: SGHRS, YFSETQ. With V trimmed by 0 bases and J by 3 bases, 3 bases remained unmatched. The CDR3 consists of 17 residues. This CDR3 is CASSLASGRVYTGELFF. The CDR3 DNA reads as TGCGCCAGCAGCTTGGCTAGCGGGAGGGTATACACCGGGGAGCTGTTTTTT.

The V call is TRBV2, the J call TRBJ2-2, with D possibly matching TRBD2 (6 bases). The CDR3 extends over 14 amino acids. Deletions cut 7 bases from V and 4 bases from J, with 13 bases between. The germline V gene encodes CDR1 SNHLY and CDR2 FYNNEI. CDR3 sequence: CASKRLVSTGELFF. Here the CDR3 DNA reads TGTGCCAGCAAAAGACTAGTATCCACCGGGGAGCTGTTTTTT.

The chain is built from TRBV5-1 and TRBJ2-7, with TRBD1 matching 9 bases. V dropped 3 bases and J dropped 4; count of bases not matched to a gene: 8. Germline V gene lookup returns CDR1 SGHRS and CDR2 YFSETQ. This CDR3 spans 15 amino acids. The chain's CDR3 is CASSSGQGNWYEQYF. DNA for the CDR3: TGCGCCAGCAGCTCTGGACAGGGGAATTGGTACGAGCAGTACTTC.

The chain combines TRBV12-3 or TRBV12-4 with TRBJ2-3, with unresolved D. The CDR3 spans 12 residues. V was clipped by 1 base and J by 6 bases, with 5 bases between them. The CDR3 DNA sequence: TGTGCCAGCAGTTTAGTAAGGGATACGCAGTATTTT. Translating it yields CASSLVRDTQYF.

This clone is labeled as hyperexpanded. The genes are TRBV28 and TRBJ1-1, with D tentatively TRBD1 (5 bases). Germline CDR1 reads MDHEN; CDR2 reads SYDVKM. V shed 5 bases and J shed 0 bases, with 13 bases lying between them. This CDR3 region has 15 residues. The CDR3 region is CASSKKTAMNTEAFF. The CDR3 coding sequence is TGTGCCAGCAGTAAAAAGACAGCCATGAACACTGAAGCTTTCTTT. The variable domain in full, completed from reference TRBV28 and TRBJ1-1, reads DVKVTQSSRYLVKRTGEKVFLECVQDMDHENMFWYRQDPGLGLRLIYFSYDVKMKEKGDIPEGYSVSREKKERFSLILESASTNQTSMYLCASSKKTAMNTEAFFGQGTRLTVV.

This clone was observed a single time. This chain links TRBV28 with TRBJ2-1; the D gene is possibly TRBD2 (6 bases). Between the trimmed V and J ends, which lost 3 bases and 4 bases, there was a span of 10 bases. Germline CDR1 and CDR2: MDHEN and SYDVKM. The length of the CDR3 is 14 residues. This CDR3 reads CASSLVGTYNEQFF. CDR3 DNA sequence: TGTGCCAGCAGTTTGGTCGGGACTTACAATGAGCAGTTCTTC.

CDR3 amino acids: CATSDPGGMDTGELFF. CDR3 DNA sequence: TGTGCCACCAGTGACCCCGGCGGTATGGACACCGGGGAGCTGTTTTTT. The chain couples TRBV24-1 to TRBJ2-2; the D is unclear. V was pared by 4 bases and J by 3 bases, with 14 bases between. This CDR3 has 16 residues. CDR1 is KGHDR and CDR2 is SFDVKD in the germline V gene.

About this clone itself: Different DNA sequences within this sample yield the same CDR3. The genes are TRBV11-2 and TRBJ1-5; 7 bases map to TRBD1. The CDR3 extends over 14 amino acids. Germline CDR1 and CDR2: SGHAT and FQNNGV. The V segment lost 5 bases and the J segment 7 bases; nucleotides outside the gene matches: 8. The chain's CDR3 is CASSVTGEGQPQHF. CDR3 DNA: TGTGCCAGCAGCGTCACAGGGGAAGGCCAGCCCCAGCATTTT.

CDR3 region: CAISESDTPQYEQYF. CDR3 nucleotide sequence: TGTGCCATCAGTGAGTCGGACACCCCACAATACGAGCAGTACTTC. The gene calls are TRBV10-3 and TRBJ2-7, with a weak D call TRBD1 (5 bases). Germline V lookup: CDR1 ENHRY, CDR2 SYGVKD. The CDR3 totals 15 residues. Trimming took off 0 bases at V and 4 bases at J, with 13 bases between the two ends.